This T cell receptor (beta chain) was sequenced during a study of OX40 agonist ivuxolimab in advanced cancers. Study at large: The dose of intravenous ivuxolimab that patients received every 2 weeks ranged from 0.01 to 10 mg/kg. A mean age of around 60 years, range roughly 20 to 80, was recorded, and 80% to 90% were male.

The study's findings and limits: In the 0.1-3.0 mg/kg groups, partial responders showed among the lowest expansion.

The length of the CDR3 is 16 residues. The ends lost 0 bases at V and 3 bases at J; junction bases unmatched: 7. Germline V gives CDR1 MNHEY, CDR2 SVGAGI. Details on this clone: The antigen is not known.

Sequencing was performed with immunoSEQ multiplex PCR; in TCRdb, only in-frame clones are kept and a portion is missing. Altogether tens of thousands of clones are present, roughly nine tenths being singletons, with the ten largest covering 0.33%. The TCR sequence derives from an adult with an advanced solid tumor such as melanoma, head and neck, liver or kidney cancer. The chain has TRBV6-5 and TRBJ2-7; 8 nucleotides match TRBD1. The specimen comprised CD4+ or CD8+ T cells sorted from blood, sampled in a trial of the OX40 agonist ivuxolimab. CDR3 protein: CASSYSVNRGSYEQYF. CDR3 in DNA: TGTGCCAGCAGTTACTCGGTTAACAGGGGGAGCTACGAGCAGTACTTC.